Here is one TCR beta chain with its context. These data originate in a study of blood T cell repertoires in COVID-19. For the study at large: Specimens from acute and convalescent COVID-19 originated in the United States, Italy and Spain.

Only in-frame clones appear in the TCRdb table, and some are missing; sequencing was by immunoSEQ multiplex PCR. The repertoire includes approximately 190,000 clones, roughly nine tenths of them detected once, and roughly 21% sits in the top ten. Specimen: peripheral blood. The TCR comes from a man aged 55-75 years with active or convalescent COVID-19.

CDR3 in amino acids: CASSLRDRGLPEAFF. CDR3 bases: TGTGCCAGCTCACTTAGGGACAGGGGACTGCCAGAAGCTTTCTTT. The chain couples TRBV18 to TRBJ1-1, with 10 positions matching TRBD1. This CDR3 comprises 15 residues. Germline loops: CDR1 KGHSH, CDR2 LQKENI. The J segment lost 8 bases and the V segment lost 4 bases, leaving 10 bases of the junction unmatched.